This T cell receptor (beta chain) was identified in a study of blood T cell repertoires in COVID-19. Trimming removed 6 bases at V and 3 bases at J, with 15 bases between. This CDR3 is built from 14 residues. From germline, CDR1 is KGHSH and CDR2 LQKENI. Method: immunoSEQ multiplex PCR; TCRdb's copy keeps in-frame clones and lacks some. The sample contains roughly 180,000 clones, approximately 89% of which appear only once. This TCR was recovered from a woman aged 25-40 years with acute or convalescent COVID-19. The rearrangement links TRBV18 to TRBJ2-7; no clear D. Sequenced input: peripheral blood. CDR3 coding DNA: TGTGCCAGCTCCCCCGGTCCTGCCTACTACGAGCAGTACTTC. Translated: CASSPGPAYYEQYF.